The clone carrying this T cell receptor beta chain was seen many times. Its antigen is not identified. Quantitative barcoded 5'-RACE was used to prepare TCR beta libraries. In TCRdb, the 5' RACE reads were re-called with MiXCR into one record per CDR3 protein. Seen here are around 220,000 distinct CDR3 sequences, 15% to 20% observed once, and the top ten hold approximately 42%. The CDR3 is 15 residues long. Germline trimming cut 5 bases from V and 6 bases from J; bases unmatched to any gene: 8. These data originate in a study of CD8 T cells in ankylosing spondylitis. Study outcomes and limitations: Reportedly, significant enrichment of disease-linked clones occurred in matched ankylosing spondylitis synovial fluid. Characteristic, it appeared, of ankylosing spondylitis blood was a TCR beta motif of several highly homologous variants. Past studies reported some motif variants in reactive arthritis synovial fluid and blood.

The sample taken for sequencing was blood, either unsorted or a sorted T cell fraction (not recorded which). This sequence was found in a male donor with ankylosing spondylitis. The chain combines TRBV12-3 or TRBV12-4 with TRBJ2-1; 9 bases are a match to TRBD1. The CDR3 protein is CASSPADRGSNEQFF. For the CDR3, the DNA is TGTGCCAGCAGTCCCGCGGACAGGGGCTCCAATGAGCAGTTCTTC.